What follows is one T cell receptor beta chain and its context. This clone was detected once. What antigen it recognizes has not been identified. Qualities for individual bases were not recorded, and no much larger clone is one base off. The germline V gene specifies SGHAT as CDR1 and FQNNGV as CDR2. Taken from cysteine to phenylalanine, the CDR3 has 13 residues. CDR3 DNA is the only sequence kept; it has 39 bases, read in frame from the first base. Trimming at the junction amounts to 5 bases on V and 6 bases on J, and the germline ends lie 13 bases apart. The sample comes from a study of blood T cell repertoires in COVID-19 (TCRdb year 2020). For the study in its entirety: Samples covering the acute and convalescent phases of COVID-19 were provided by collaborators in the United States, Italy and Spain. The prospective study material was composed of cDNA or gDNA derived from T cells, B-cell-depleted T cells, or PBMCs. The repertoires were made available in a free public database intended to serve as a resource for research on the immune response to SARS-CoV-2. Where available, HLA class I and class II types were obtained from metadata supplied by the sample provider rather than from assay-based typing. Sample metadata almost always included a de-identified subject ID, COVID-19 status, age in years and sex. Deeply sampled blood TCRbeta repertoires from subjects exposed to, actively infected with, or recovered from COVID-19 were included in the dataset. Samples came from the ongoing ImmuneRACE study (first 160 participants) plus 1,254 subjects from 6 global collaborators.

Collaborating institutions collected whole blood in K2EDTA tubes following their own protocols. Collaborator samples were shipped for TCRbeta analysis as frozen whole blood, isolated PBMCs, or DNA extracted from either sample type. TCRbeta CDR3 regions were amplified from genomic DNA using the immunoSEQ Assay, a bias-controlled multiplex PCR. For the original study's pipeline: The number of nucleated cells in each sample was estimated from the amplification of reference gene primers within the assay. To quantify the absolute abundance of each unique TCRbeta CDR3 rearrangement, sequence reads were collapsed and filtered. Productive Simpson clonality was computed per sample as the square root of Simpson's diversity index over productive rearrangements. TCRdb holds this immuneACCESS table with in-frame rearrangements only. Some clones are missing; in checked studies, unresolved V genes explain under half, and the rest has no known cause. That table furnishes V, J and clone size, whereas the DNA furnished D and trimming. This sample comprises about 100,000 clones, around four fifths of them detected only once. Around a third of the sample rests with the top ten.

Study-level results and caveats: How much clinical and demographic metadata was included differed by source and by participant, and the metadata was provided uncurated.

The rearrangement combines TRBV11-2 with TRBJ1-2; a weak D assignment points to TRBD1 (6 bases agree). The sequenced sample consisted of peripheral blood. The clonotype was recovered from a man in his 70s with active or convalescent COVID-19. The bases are TGTGCCAGCAGCCTCCAGGGGTCCAATGGCTACACCTTC. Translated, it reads CASSLQGSNGYTF.